This TCR beta chain is drawn from a study of identical twins. The V gene end was trimmed by 6 bases and the J gene end by 2 bases; junction bases not matched to a gene: 6. The CDR3 extends over 15 amino acids. TCRdb reanalysed the 5' RACE reads using MiXCR and keeps one entry per CDR3 protein. The sample has around 550,000 distinct CDR3 sequences, 13% to 15% seen once. This sample was shared with a second study, whose subject was yellow fever vaccine responses in identical twins.

The sample consisted of CD4+ T cells sorted from blood. The receptor's source is a woman between 18 and 30 years old in good health. This chain uses TRBV12-3 or TRBV12-4 with TRBJ2-2, with 7 nucleotides matching TRBD2. The CDR3 DNA reads TGTGCCAGCAGGACCGGGGAGGGCAACACCGGGGAGCTGTTTTTT. This encodes CASRTGEGNTGELFF.